This TCR beta chain was captured by sequencing in a study of CD8 T cells in ankylosing spondylitis. This clonotype was counted ten times or more. Its antigen is undetermined. TCRdb analysed the 5' RACE reads with MiXCR anew, one entry per CDR3 protein. The sample includes some 250,000 distinct CDR3 sequences, more than 20% seen only once; the top ten take 0.61%. Findings of the study overall: In ankylosing spondylitis blood, a motif of roughly 8 highly homologous TCR beta variants appeared characteristic. Reactive arthritis synovial fluid and blood previously showed some of these motif variants.

This clonotype was obtained from a male donor with ankylosing spondylitis or in good health (not recorded which). The specimen was blood, either unsorted or a sorted T cell fraction (not recorded which).

The CDR3 loop is CSARAGVKDYGYTF. For the CDR3, the DNA is TGCAGTGCTAGAGCGGGGGTAAAGGACTATGGCTACACCTTC. The V gene is TRBV20-1, the J gene TRBJ1-2; possibly TRBD1 for D (5 bases). Germline values: CDR1 DFQATT, CDR2 SNEGSKA (reference sequence). V gave up 1 base and J gave up 3 bases, with 12 bases separating them. This CDR3 region has 14 residues.